Below are 29 T cell receptor beta chains sequenced from a single sample in a study of blood T cell repertoires in COVID-19. The assay was immunoSEQ multiplex PCR, and TCRdb's table has in-frame clones only and misses some. The sample holds approximately 60,000 clones, roughly 80% seen once. Sequencing used peripheral blood. The receptors here all came from a man in his sixties with acute or convalescent COVID-19.

The chain links TRBV7-2 to TRBJ2-5; 12 nucleotides line up with TRBD2. The J segment lost 5 bases and the V segment lost 5 bases, leaving 12 bases of the junction unmatched. CDR3 length equals 17 residues. Germline V CDR1 and CDR2: SGHTA, FQGNSA. As DNA, the CDR3 is TGTGCCAGCAGCATCTCCTGGCTAGCGGGGGGGATGGAGACCCAGTACTTC. Amino acid sequence: CASSISWLAGGMETQYF. Based on the CDR3 plus reference TRBV7-2 and TRBJ2-5, the full variable domain is GAGVSQSPSNKVTEKGKDVELRCDPISGHTALYWYRQSLGQGLEFLIYFQGNSAPDKSGLPSDRFSAERTGGSVSTLTIQRTQQEDSAVYLCASSISWLAGGMETQYFGPGTRLLVL.

This clone was seen only once. This chain connects TRBV6-5 to TRBJ2-6; the D gene is possibly TRBD1 (6 bases). V was shortened by 4 bases and J by 1 base, with 8 bases between the two germline ends. The CDR3 is 15 residues long. Per germline, CDR1 MNHEY and CDR2 SVGAGI. The CDR3 sequence: CASSSTGSGANVLTF. CDR3 in DNA: TGTGCCAGCAGTTCTACAGGGTCTGGGGCCAACGTCCTGACTTTC.

CDR3 in amino acids: CASSLDTDEAEAFF. CDR3 DNA: TGTGCCAGCAGCTTGGACACGGATGAAGCTGAAGCTTTCTTT. The chain couples TRBV7-9 to TRBJ1-1; TRBD1 might be the D (5 bases). Trimming took off 3 bases at V and 6 bases at J, with 14 bases between the two ends. The CDR3 is 14 amino acids. CDR1 and CDR2 (germline): SEHNR, FQNEAQ (reference sequence).

The chain joins TRBV19 to TRBJ1-5; 7 bases map to TRBD1. V lost 4 bases, J lost 8 bases, and 17 bases stayed unmatched. Germline values: CDR1 LNHDA, CDR2 SQIVND (reference sequence). The CDR3 sequence is 17 residues long. CDR3 sequence (DNA): TGTGCCAGTAGTACCCTTAACAGGGGATGGGGTCAGGAGCCCCAGCATTTT. Translation: CASSTLNRGWGQEPQHF.

The V and J genes are TRBV5-4 and TRBJ2-1, with 8 bases aligning to TRBD2. Per germline, CDR1 SGHNT and CDR2 YYREEE (reference sequence). With V trimmed by 3 bases and J by 0 bases, 5 bases remained unmatched. This CDR3 comprises 16 residues. As DNA, the CDR3 is TGTGCCAGCAGCTCTAAAGCGGGGGACTCCTACAATGAGCAGTTCTTC. Its translation: CASSSKAGDSYNEQFF. The full variable domain, completed using reference TRBV5-4 and TRBJ2-1, is ETGVTQSPTHLIKTRGQQVTLRCSSQSGHNTVSWYQQALGQGPQFIFQYYREEENGRGNFPPRFSGLQFPNYSSELNVNALELDDSALYLCASSSKAGDSYNEQFFGPGTRLTVL.

A note on this clone: The same CDR3 also results from other DNA sequences found in this sample. The genes are TRBV28 and TRBJ1-5; D unresolved. This CDR3 has 12 residues. Looked up from germline, CDR1 is MDHEN and CDR2 is SYDVKM. Trimming took 4 bases from V and 4 from J, leaving 5 bases between them. This CDR3 is CASSSNNQPQHF. CDR3 sequence (DNA): TGTGCCAGCAGTTCCAATAATCAGCCCCAGCATTTT.

J is TRBJ1-2 and V is TRBV5-4; the D gene is possibly TRBD1 (5 bases). Germline V gene lookup returns CDR1 SGHNT and CDR2 YYREEE (reference sequence). The CDR3 totals 14 residues. V lost 6 bases and J lost 2, with 14 bases in between. DNA of the CDR3: TGTGCCAGCAACATCTATGGGGGGAACTATGGCTACACCTTC. Its translation: CASNIYGGNYGYTF.

This chain connects TRBV19 to TRBJ1-2, with 10 bases fitting TRBD1. Trimming took 5 bases from V and 4 from J; bases not matched to a gene: 7. In germline, CDR1 is LNHDA, CDR2 SQIVND (reference sequence). The CDR3 runs 15 residues. The CDR3 here is CASSAGTGVGYGYTF. The CDR3 nucleotides are TGTGCCAGTAGTGCGGGGACAGGGGTAGGCTATGGCTACACCTTC.

V usage is TRBV14 and J usage is TRBJ1-5; D is ambiguous. With 2 bases removed from V and 3 bases from J, the gap between germline ends came to 8 bases. The V gene's germline CDR1 is SGHDN and CDR2 FVKESK. The CDR3 is 14 amino acids. CDR3 sequence reads: CASSQFGDNQPQHF. Here the CDR3 DNA reads TGTGCCAGCAGCCAATTTGGAGACAATCAGCCCCAGCATTTT.

The chain employs TRBV6-2 or TRBV6-3 and TRBJ2-1; 11 nucleotides match TRBD2. The CDR3 runs 16 residues. J lost 7 bases, V lost 2 bases, and 7 bases had no gene match. Per germline, CDR1 MNHEY and CDR2 SVGEGT. The CDR3 bases are TGTGCCAGCAGTTACGTTAGCGGGGGGGCGAGGAATGAGCAGTTCTTC. This translates into CASSYVSGGARNEQFF.

This sequence joins TRBV11-1 and TRBJ1-1, with 9 bases fitting TRBD1. The CDR3 totals 15 residues. V shed 3 bases and J 0 bases; nucleotides not matched to a gene: 2. Germline V lookup: CDR1 SGHAT, CDR2 FQDESV (reference sequence). This CDR3 is CASSLGTGMNTEAFF. CDR3 nucleotide sequence: TGTGCCAGCAGCTTGGGGACAGGGATGAACACTGAAGCTTTCTTT.

This clone was detected a few times. This chain connects TRBV6-6 to TRBJ2-3; a weak D match, TRBD1 (6 bases). Germline-derived CDR1 and CDR2 are MNHNY and SVGAGI (reference sequence). V gave up 5 bases and J gave up 4 bases, with 13 bases separating them. The CDR3 contains 14 residues. In DNA form, the CDR3 reads TGTGCCAGCAGTCAACAGGGAATCGCAGATACGCAGTATTTT. Its protein product is CASSQQGIADTQYF.

CDR3 DNA: TGTGCCGTACCAGGGGGCTTTACAACTAATGAAAAACTGTTTTTT. Protein: CAVPGGFTTNEKLFF. The rearrangement uses TRBV7-9 and TRBJ1-4, with 8 bases fitting TRBD1. CDR1 is SEHNR, CDR2 FQNEAQ, per germline (reference sequence). Trimming took 11 bases from V and 0 from J; bases not matched to a gene: 8. The CDR3 is 15 amino acids.

This clone was recorded only once. The chain is built from TRBV6-5 and TRBJ1-6; possible D gene TRBD1, 5 bases. In germline, CDR1 is MNHEY, CDR2 SVGAGI. Trimming removed 0 bases at V and 7 bases at J, with 7 bases between. The CDR3 is made up of 14 amino acids. CDR3 sequence (DNA): TGTGCCAGCAGTTACTCGACAGAAAATTCACCCCTCCACTTT. Residues: CASSYSTENSPLHF.

The rearrangement links TRBV30 to TRBJ2-1; D is uncertain. CDR1 is GTSNPN and CDR2 is SVGIG in the germline V gene (reference sequence). The germline V and J ends were trimmed by 1 base and 5 bases, with 6 bases remaining between them. The CDR3 runs 12 residues. The CDR3 spells CAWSGSNNEQFF. CDR3 DNA: TGTGCCTGGAGTGGCAGTAACAATGAGCAGTTCTTC.

The CDR3 nucleotides are TGTGCCAGCCGGGCGGGAGCCGACACTGAAGCTTTCTTT. Protein: CASRAGADTEAFF. The chain combines TRBV6-6 with TRBJ1-1; unclear D gene. With 8 bases removed from V and 3 bases from J, the gap between germline ends came to 13 bases. From germline, CDR1 is MNHNY and CDR2 SVGAGI (reference sequence). The CDR3 contains 13 residues.

The chain uses TRBV24-1 and TRBJ2-3; D is perhaps TRBD1 (5 bases). The V gene lost 6 bases and the J gene lost 6 bases, with 12 bases spanning the gap. Germline CDR1 and CDR2: KGHDR and SFDVKD. CDR3 length equals 13 residues. The CDR3 sequence is CATSKFPGDTQYF. The CDR3 DNA reads as TGTGCCACCAGTAAATTCCCAGGGGATACGCAGTATTTT.

This chain connects TRBV13 to TRBJ2-7; D is unresolved. Deletions cut 2 bases from V and 6 bases from J, with 14 bases between. CDR3 length equals 14 residues. Germline V gene sequence: CDR1 PRHDT, CDR2 FYEKMQ (reference sequence). The CDR3 DNA sequence: TGTGCCAGCAGCTTACGAACCACAGTCCGCGAGCAGTACTTC. Translating it yields CASSLRTTVREQYF.

Here the CDR3 reads CASSPAGRAGAFF. The CDR3 DNA sequence: TGTGCCAGCAGCCCAGCGGGAAGGGCGGGGGCTTTCTTT. This sequence joins TRBV7-8 and TRBJ1-1; D gene uncertain. The CDR3 consists of 13 residues. V was pared by 5 bases and J by 11 bases, with 18 bases between. Germline V gene data show CDR1 as SGHVS and CDR2 as FQNEAQ.

This chain links TRBV14 with TRBJ2-7; D call uncertain. There are 13 residues in the CDR3. Germline CDR1 reads SGHDN; CDR2 reads FVKESK. Trimming removed 4 bases from V and 7 bases from J, with 14 bases in between. CDR3 bases: TGTGCCAGCAGCCCATCTCGGTTGTCAGAGCAGTACTTC. Translated, it gives CASSPSRLSEQYF.

This chain joins TRBV28 and TRBJ1-2; 10 bases are a match to TRBD1. Looked up from germline, CDR1 is MDHEN and CDR2 is SYDVKM. This CDR3 spans 12 amino acids. Trimming cost V 10 bases and J 10 bases; bases outside gene matches: 9. The CDR3 nucleotides are TGTGCCATCATGGACAGGGGGAATGTCTACACCTTC. Translation: CAIMDRGNVYTF.

This chain joins TRBV6-1 and TRBJ1-5, with D possibly matching TRBD1 (6 bases). Trimming removed 3 bases from V and 6 bases from J, with 12 bases in between. The length of the CDR3 is 14 residues. CDR1 and CDR2 (germline): MNHNS, SASEGT. This CDR3 reads CASSEGAALQPQHF. Written as DNA, the CDR3 is TGTGCCAGCAGTGAGGGGGCGGCCCTTCAGCCCCAGCATTTT.

The chain uses TRBV12-5 and TRBJ2-1; the match to TRBD2 covers 15 bases. This CDR3 region has 15 residues. In germline, CDR1 is LGHNT, CDR2 FRNRAP. The V gene end was trimmed by 5 bases and the J gene end by 8 bases; junction bases not matched to a gene: 4. The CDR3 reads CASGPGLAGGDEQFF. The CDR3, as DNA: TGTGCTAGTGGTCCGGGACTAGCGGGGGGCGATGAGCAGTTCTTC.

Note on this clone: Within the sample, other DNA sequences also encode this same CDR3. The chain combines TRBV11-2 with TRBJ2-1; a weak D match, TRBD2 (6 bases). CDR1 is SGHAT and CDR2 is FQNNGV in the germline V gene. Trimming removed 5 bases from V and 5 bases from J, with 10 bases in between. The CDR3 is made up of 13 amino acids. This CDR3 reads CASSLGLNNEQFF. CDR3 nucleotide sequence: TGTGCCAGCAGCCTGGGACTGAACAATGAGCAGTTCTTC. Drawing the rest from reference TRBV11-2 and TRBJ2-1, the complete variable domain is EAGVAQSPRYKIIEKRQSVAFWCNPISGHATLYWYQQILGQGPKLLIQFQNNGVVDDSQLPKDRFSAERLKGVDSTLKIQPAKLEDSAVYLCASSLGLNNEQFFGPGTRLTVL.

The CDR3 nucleotides are TGTGCCAGCACCCTCCGGTGGTCCTACAATGAGCAGTTCTTC. This codes for CASTLRWSYNEQFF. The chain uses TRBV6-5 and TRBJ2-1; no clear D gene. The CDR3 extends over 14 amino acids. With 7 bases removed from V and 1 base from J, the gap between germline ends came to 11 bases. Germline-derived CDR1 and CDR2 are MNHEY and SVGAGI.

This clone was detected only a few times. The rearrangement joins TRBV9 to TRBJ2-1; TRBD1 is a possible D gene (6 bases). This CDR3 contains 15 residues. The germline V gene has CDR1 SGDLS and CDR2 YYNGEE. V was trimmed by 0 bases and J by 5 bases, leaving 12 bases between them. CDR3 bases: TGTGCCAGCAGCGTAGAGGGGGACACCCACAATGAGCAGTTCTTC. This encodes CASSVEGDTHNEQFF.

The V call is TRBV6-5, the J call TRBJ1-2; D call uncertain. V lost 6 bases and J lost 0, with 14 bases in between. The CDR3 is 15 amino acids. The germline gives CDR1 MNHEY, CDR2 SVGAGI. The CDR3 region has the DNA TGTGCCAGCAGACCCCGGTTCGACTCTAACTATGGCTACACCTTC. Encoded protein: CASRPRFDSNYGYTF.

This chain links TRBV18 with TRBJ2-5, with a tentative D call TRBD2 (5 bases). The CDR3 length is 13 residues. Germline V gene data show CDR1 as KGHSH and CDR2 as LQKENI. Trimming stripped 2 bases from V and 5 bases from J, with 9 bases between. The CDR3 nucleotides read TGTGCCAGCTCACCAGACGGGGTGGAGACCCAGTACTTC. As protein: CASSPDGVETQYF.

This chain joins TRBV19 and TRBJ1-4, with 7 positions matching TRBD1. The V gene end was trimmed by 5 bases and the J gene end by 5 bases; junction bases not matched to a gene: 8. The germline gives CDR1 LNHDA, CDR2 SQIVND (reference sequence). The CDR3 runs to 15 residues. CDR3 DNA sequence: TGTGCCAGTAGTGAACCGGGACAGCTAAATGAAAAACTGTTTTTT. It is translated as CASSEPGQLNEKLFF.